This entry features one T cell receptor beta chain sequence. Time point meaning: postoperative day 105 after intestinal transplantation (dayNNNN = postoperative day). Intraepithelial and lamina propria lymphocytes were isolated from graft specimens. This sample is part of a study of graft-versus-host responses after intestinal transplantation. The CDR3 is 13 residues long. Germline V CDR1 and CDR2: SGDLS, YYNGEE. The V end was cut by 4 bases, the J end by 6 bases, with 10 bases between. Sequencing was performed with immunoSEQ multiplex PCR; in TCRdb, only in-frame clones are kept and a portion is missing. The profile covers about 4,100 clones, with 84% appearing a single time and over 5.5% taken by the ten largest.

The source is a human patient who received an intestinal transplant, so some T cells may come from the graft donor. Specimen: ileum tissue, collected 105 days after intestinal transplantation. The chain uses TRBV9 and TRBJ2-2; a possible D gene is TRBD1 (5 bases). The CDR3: CASSPRQPGELFF. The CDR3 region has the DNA TGTGCCAGCAGCCCCAGACAGCCCGGGGAGCTGTTTTTT.